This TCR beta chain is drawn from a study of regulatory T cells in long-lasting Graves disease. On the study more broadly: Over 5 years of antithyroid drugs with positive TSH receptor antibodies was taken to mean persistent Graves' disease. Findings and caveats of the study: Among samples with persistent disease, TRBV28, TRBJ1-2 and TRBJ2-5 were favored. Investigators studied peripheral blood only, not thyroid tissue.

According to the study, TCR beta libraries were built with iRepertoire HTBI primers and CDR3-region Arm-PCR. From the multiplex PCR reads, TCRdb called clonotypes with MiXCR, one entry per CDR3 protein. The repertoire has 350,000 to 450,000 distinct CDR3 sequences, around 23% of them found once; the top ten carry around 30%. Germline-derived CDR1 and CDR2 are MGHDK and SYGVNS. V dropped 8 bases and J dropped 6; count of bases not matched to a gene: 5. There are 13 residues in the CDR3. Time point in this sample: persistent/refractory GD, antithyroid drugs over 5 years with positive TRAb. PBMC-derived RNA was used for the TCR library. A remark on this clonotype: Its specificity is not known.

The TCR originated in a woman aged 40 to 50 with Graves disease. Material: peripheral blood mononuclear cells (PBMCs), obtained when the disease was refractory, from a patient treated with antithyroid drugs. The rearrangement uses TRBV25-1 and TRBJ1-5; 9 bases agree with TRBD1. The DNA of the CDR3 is TGTGCCAGCTGGGGACAGGGTCCTCAGCCCCAGCATTTT. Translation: CASWGQGPQPQHF.